These 29 T cell receptor beta chains came from one sample sequenced in a study of naive and memory T cell subsets. The beta constant-region primer was an equimolar mix of two oligonucleotides covering TRBC1 and TRBC2. Ligated cDNA was amplified by four rounds of PCR with nested alpha and beta constant-region primers and SP2. TCRdb reprocessed the UMI-ligation and nested PCR reads with MiXCR, giving one entry per CDR3 protein. The sample has 80,000 or so distinct CDR3 sequences, 8% to 9.5% seen once. The sample consisted of naive CD8+ T cells from blood. All receptors derive from a human donor in good health.

Comments on this clonotype: Compared with germline, one end of the junction differs, possibly owing to a read error. The J gene is TRBJ2-7, the V gene TRBV7-8; the D gene is possibly TRBD1 (6 bases). In germline, CDR1 is SGHVS, CDR2 FQNEAQ. This CDR3 spans 17 amino acids. The DNA of the CDR3 is TGTGCCAGCAGCTTAGGGGGACGGCAGGGGAAGGCCTACGAGCAGAACTTC. This gives the protein CASSLGGRQGKAYEQNF.

This clonotype was detected a few times. V and J are TRBV2 and TRBJ2-1, with TRBD1 matching 10 bases. The J segment lost 5 bases and the V segment lost 6 bases, leaving 4 bases of the junction unmatched. This CDR3 comprises 14 residues. Germline lookup yields CDR1 SNHLY and CDR2 FYNNEI. This CDR3 reads CASRAGTGDNEQFF. CDR3 nucleotide sequence: TGTGCCAGCAGAGCCGGGACAGGGGACAATGAGCAGTTCTTC.

J is TRBJ2-1 and V is TRBV9, with D possibly TRBD1 on 6 matching bases. V was clipped by 1 base and J by 7 bases, with 15 bases between them. Germline V CDR1 and CDR2: SGDLS, YYNGEE. This CDR3 contains 15 residues. CDR3 bases: TGTGCCAGCAGCGTAACTGTGGGGGCTGGGAATGAGCAGTTCTTC. Encoded protein: CASSVTVGAGNEQFF.

The rearrangement uses TRBV29-1 and TRBJ1-1, with 10 bases identical to TRBD1. Germline CDR1 is SQVTM and CDR2 is ANQGSEA. With 0 bases clipped from V and 4 bases from J, the junction kept 5 bases outside the gene matches. The CDR3 sequence is 15 residues long. CDR3 sequence reads: CSVEDRDRGVTEAFF. CDR3 nucleotide sequence: TGCAGCGTTGAAGATCGGGACAGGGGAGTCACTGAAGCTTTCTTT.

The chain carries TRBV27 and TRBJ2-1, with TRBD2 identical over 10 bases. The V gene's germline CDR1 is MNHEY and CDR2 SMNVEV (reference sequence). There are 14 residues in the CDR3. V lost 6 bases, J lost 4 bases, and 3 bases stayed unmatched. The CDR3 sequence: CASSLAGAYNEQFF. The CDR3 bases are TGTGCCAGCAGCCTAGCGGGAGCTTACAATGAGCAGTTCTTC.

A few counts support this clonotype. V is TRBV13 and J is TRBJ2-2; D unclear. Trimming removed 0 bases at V and 1 base at J, with 3 bases between. CDR1 and CDR2 from the germline V gene are PRHDT and FYEKMQ (reference sequence). The CDR3 is 14 residues long. The chain's CDR3 is CASSLGRNTGELFF. The CDR3 region has the DNA TGTGCCAGCAGCTTAGGCAGGAACACCGGGGAGCTGTTTTTT.

This sequence joins TRBV7-9 and TRBJ2-6; D may be TRBD1 (5 bases). The CDR3 is 15 amino acids. V was pared by 0 bases and J by 4 bases, with 7 bases between. CDR1 and CDR2 from the germline V gene are SEHNR and FQNEAQ (reference sequence). The DNA for the CDR3 is TGTGCCAGCAGCTTAGCAGGGGTCGGGGCCAACGTCCTGACTTTC. This codes for CASSLAGVGANVLTF.

At least ten counts were recorded for this clonotype. The rearrangement joins TRBV9 to TRBJ2-1; a possible D gene is TRBD2 (6 bases). The CDR3 consists of 12 residues. The V and J ends lost 4 bases and 10 bases respectively, with 12 bases between them. Looked up from germline, CDR1 is SGDLS and CDR2 is YYNGEE. CDR3 in amino acids: CASSLTRSEQFF. In DNA, the CDR3 is TGTGCCAGCAGCCTGACTAGAAGCGAGCAGTTCTTC.

This clonotype was recorded at least ten times. The CDR3 nucleotides are TGCAGTGCTAGTACGGGGGGCTCCTACGAGCAGTACTTC. This sequence encodes CSASTGGSYEQYF. The chain carries TRBV20-1 and TRBJ2-7; TRBD2 agrees at 7 bases. The CDR3 is 13 amino acids. V shed 3 bases and J 0 bases; nucleotides not matched to a gene: 2. Germline CDR1 DFQATT, CDR2 SNEGSKA (reference sequence).

This sequence joins TRBV28 and TRBJ2-1; D gene ambiguous. The germline CDR1 and CDR2 sequences are MDHEN and SYDVKM. V dropped 6 bases and J dropped 6 bases, with 9 bases sitting between them. The length of the CDR3 is 12 residues. CDR3 nucleotides: TGTGCCAGCAGATACGAAGGCAATGAGCAGTTCTTC. This sequence encodes CASRYEGNEQFF.

V is TRBV20-1 and J is TRBJ2-1; D is perhaps TRBD2 (6 bases). Germline CDR1 is DFQATT and CDR2 is SNEGSKA (reference sequence). V was shortened by 0 bases and J by 4 bases, with 19 bases between the two germline ends. The CDR3 length is 17 residues. The CDR3 DNA follows: TGCAGTGCTAGAGATCGGACCGGGGCGGGGCGTTACAATGAGCAGTTCTTC. It translates to CSARDRTGAGRYNEQFF.

This chain connects TRBV7-9 to TRBJ1-2; D possibly corresponds to TRBD1 (5 bases). Trimming removed 5 bases from V and 8 bases from J, with 15 bases in between. Per the germline V gene, CDR1 is SEHNR and CDR2 is FQNEAQ (reference sequence). The CDR3 is 13 residues long. The CDR3 sequence: CASSRDGTDGYTF. The DNA for the CDR3 is TGTGCCAGCAGCCGGGACGGCACGGACGGCTACACCTTC.

This clonotype was counted ten times or more. This chain links TRBV20-1 with TRBJ2-3; possibly TRBD2 for D (7 bases). This CDR3 region has 14 residues. Germline CDR1 DFQATT, CDR2 SNEGSKA (reference sequence). V lost 5 bases to trimming and J lost 2 bases, with 14 bases between them. This CDR3 is CSALQGRDTDTQYF. The CDR3 coding sequence is TGCAGTGCTTTGCAGGGGAGGGACACAGATACGCAGTATTTT.

The chain couples TRBV4-3 to TRBJ2-1; TRBD2 agrees at 16 bases. Germline-derived CDR1 and CDR2 are LGHNA and YSLEER. The V segment lost 0 bases and the J segment 6 bases; nucleotides outside the gene matches: 5. The CDR3 length is 18 residues. The CDR3 DNA follows: TGCGCCAGCAGCCAAGATACGGGACTAGCGGGAGGGCGCAATGAGCAGTTCTTC. It yields the protein CASSQDTGLAGGRNEQFF.

This clonotype was recorded many times. The J gene is TRBJ1-4, the V gene TRBV27; 7 nucleotides align to TRBD1. Germline CDR1 and CDR2: MNHEY and SMNVEV (reference sequence). With V trimmed by 4 bases and J by 8 bases, 10 bases remained unmatched. This CDR3 is built from 15 residues. CDR3 loop: CASSYRGGRGEKLFF. CDR3 DNA: TGTGCCAGCAGTTACAGGGGTGGAAGGGGCGAAAAACTGTTTTTT.

This clonotype was seen only a few times. The rearrangement links TRBV7-9 to TRBJ2-7; maybe TRBD1 (5 bases). The V end was cut by 4 bases, the J end by 3 bases, with 13 bases between. The CDR3 is 14 residues long. Germline loops: CDR1 SEHNR, CDR2 FQNEAQ (reference sequence). The CDR3 DNA reads TGTGCCAGCAGCTCCGACTTACAGGACTACGAGCAGTACTTC. Protein sequence: CASSSDLQDYEQYF.

This clonotype turned up a few times. This chain joins TRBV20-1 and TRBJ2-1; 8 bases are a match to TRBD2. In germline, CDR1 is DFQATT, CDR2 SNEGSKA (reference sequence). The CDR3 has 17 residues. Trimming removed 0 bases from V and 0 bases from J; junction bases left unmatched: 7. The CDR3 DNA sequence: TGCAGTGCTAGAGATTACACGAGCGGGAGCTCCTACAATGAGCAGTTCTTC. It is translated as CSARDYTSGSSYNEQFF.

This clonotype showed up just a few times. Written as DNA, the CDR3 is TGTGCCATCAGTTCGGCAGGGGAGGGTAGCAATCAGCCCCAGCATTTT. Translating it yields CAISSAGEGSNQPQHF. The chain combines TRBV10-3 with TRBJ1-5, with a possible D match to TRBD1 (6 bases). Trimming removed 5 bases from V and 0 bases from J, with 14 bases in between. The CDR3 sequence is 16 residues long. Germline-derived CDR1 and CDR2 are ENHRY and SYGVKD.

This clonotype was picked up a small number of times. The chain combines TRBV2 with TRBJ1-5; TRBD1 matches 7 bases. CDR1 is SNHLY, CDR2 FYNNEI, per germline. This CDR3 has 14 residues. V lost 6 bases, J lost 7 bases, and 9 bases stayed unmatched. CDR3 sequence (DNA): TGTGCCAGCAGAGCTACAGGGGCTGGGCAGCCCCAGCATTTT. Its protein is CASRATGAGQPQHF.

This clonotype was found many times. V and J are TRBV7-8 and TRBJ2-3; the D is unclear. V was clipped by 5 bases and J by 4 bases, with 7 bases between them. Germline CDR1 reads SGHVS; CDR2 reads FQNEAQ. This CDR3 has 12 amino acids. DNA of the CDR3: TGTGCCAGCAGCCCCTTGGCAGATACGCAGTATTTT. Translating gives CASSPLADTQYF.

This clonotype was observed a few times. The chain carries TRBV29-1 and TRBJ1-2; possible D gene TRBD1, 5 bases. There are 15 residues in the CDR3. Germline V lookup: CDR1 SQVTM, CDR2 ANQGSEA. V dropped 6 bases and J dropped 2 bases, with 19 bases sitting between them. The CDR3 nucleotides are TGCAGCGTAAGGACGGGGCAGGGACCAAACTATGGCTACACCTTC. Amino acid sequence: CSVRTGQGPNYGYTF.

The genes are TRBV13 and TRBJ2-3; TRBD2 matches 9 bases. V was pared by 8 bases and J by 4 bases, with 13 bases of the junction left unmatched. Germline V lookup: CDR1 PRHDT, CDR2 FYEKMQ (reference sequence). There are 16 residues in the CDR3. This CDR3 is CASLPPSGRKADTQYF. CDR3 in DNA: TGTGCCAGCCTCCCCCCCAGCGGGAGGAAAGCAGATACGCAGTATTTT. The full variable domain, in which reference TRBV13 and TRBJ2-3 provide the parts outside the CDR3, is AAGVIQSPRHLIKEKRETATLKCYPIPRHDTVYWYQQGPGQDPQFLISFYEKMQSDKGSIPDRFSAQQFSDYHSELNMSSLELGDSALYFCASLPPSGRKADTQYFGPGTRLTVL.

A few counts support this clonotype. The chain carries TRBV4-1 and TRBJ1-2; 8 positions match TRBD1. The CDR3 runs 15 residues. Per the germline V gene, CDR1 is MGHRA and CDR2 is YSYEKL. Germline trimming cut 2 bases from V and 7 bases from J; bases unmatched to any gene: 9. CDR3 protein: CASSQKETGEGGYTF. Written as DNA, the CDR3 is TGCGCCAGCAGCCAAAAGGAGACAGGGGAGGGTGGCTACACCTTC.

V usage is TRBV5-6 and J usage is TRBJ2-3; D gene unclear. Looked up from germline, CDR1 is SGHDT and CDR2 is YYEEEE. This CDR3 spans 11 amino acids. Trimming removed 4 bases from V and 6 bases from J, with 6 bases in between. This CDR3 reads CASSRVDTQYF. CDR3 nucleotide sequence: TGTGCCAGCAGCAGGGTTGATACGCAGTATTTT.

The chain employs TRBV28 and TRBJ1-1; TRBD1 agrees at 7 bases. This CDR3 is built from 13 residues. The germline CDR1 and CDR2 sequences are MDHEN and SYDVKM. J was trimmed by 5 bases and V by 6 bases; bases with no gene match: 6. The CDR3 DNA follows: TGTGCCAGCAGACAGGGGTTTGGGACTGAAGCTTTCTTT. It codes for CASRQGFGTEAFF. The full variable domain, rest sourced from reference TRBV28 and TRBJ1-1, is DVKVTQSSRYLVKRTGEKVFLECVQDMDHENMFWYRQDPGLGLRLIYFSYDVKMKEKGDIPEGYSVSREKKERFSLILESASTNQTSMYLCASRQGFGTEAFFGQGTRLTVV.

The chain is built from TRBV28 and TRBJ2-1; D unresolved. In germline, CDR1 is MDHEN, CDR2 SYDVKM. The CDR3 runs 12 residues. Trimming removed 4 bases at V and 8 bases at J, with 9 bases between. The CDR3 DNA sequence: TGTGCCAGCAGTTCCCAATCGCATGAGCAGTTCTTC. This gives the protein CASSSQSHEQFF.

The CDR3 region is CASSLRDRLAQETQYF. CDR3 nucleotide sequence: TGTGCCAGCAGCCTCCGGGACAGGTTAGCCCAAGAGACCCAGTACTTC. The chain employs TRBV6-1 and TRBJ2-5; 8 bases map to TRBD1. CDR3 length: 16 amino acids. The J segment lost 1 base and the V segment lost 6 bases, leaving 10 bases of the junction unmatched. Germline V CDR1 and CDR2: MNHNS, SASEGT.

This clonotype was found a few times. The chain uses TRBV7-9 and TRBJ2-7; possible D gene TRBD2, 6 bases. Per germline, CDR1 SEHNR and CDR2 FQNEAQ (reference sequence). CDR3 size: 15 residues. V was pared by 5 bases and J by 0 bases, with 14 bases between. The CDR3 protein is CASSAAGLSSYEQYF. For the CDR3, the DNA is TGTGCCAGCAGCGCGGCGGGACTTAGCTCCTACGAGCAGTACTTC.

The chain recombines TRBV27 with TRBJ1-2; no reliable D call. The CDR3 has 14 amino acids. Trimming removed 6 bases from V and 3 bases from J, with 14 bases in between. The germline gives CDR1 MNHEY, CDR2 SMNVEV (reference sequence). Here the CDR3 DNA reads TGTGCCAGCAGAAGCGCCGGGCCCTACTATGGCTACACCTTC. It specifies CASRSAGPYYGYTF.